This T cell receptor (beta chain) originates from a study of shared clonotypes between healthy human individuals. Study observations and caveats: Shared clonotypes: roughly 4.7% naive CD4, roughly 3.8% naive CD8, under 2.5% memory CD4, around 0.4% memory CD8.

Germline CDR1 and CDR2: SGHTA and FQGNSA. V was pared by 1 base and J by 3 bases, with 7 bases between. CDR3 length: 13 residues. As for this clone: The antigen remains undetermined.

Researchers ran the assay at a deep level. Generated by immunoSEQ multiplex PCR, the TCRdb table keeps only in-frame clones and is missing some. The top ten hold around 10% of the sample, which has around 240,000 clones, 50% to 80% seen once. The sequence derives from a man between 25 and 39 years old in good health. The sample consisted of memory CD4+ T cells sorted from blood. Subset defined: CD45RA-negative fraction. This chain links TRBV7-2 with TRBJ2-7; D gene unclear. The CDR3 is CASSLVVLYEQYF. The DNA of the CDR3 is TGTGCCAGCAGCTTAGTGGTCCTCTACGAGCAGTACTTC.